This T cell receptor (beta chain) was captured in a study of cytomegalovirus exposure and HLA in healthy donors. Study outcomes and limitations: Some V segments, including TRBV6-2 and TRBV6-3, were excluded as indistinguishable. Specificity of three CMV-associated chains for CMV antigens was verified in vitro.

In regard to this clone: Its antigen is unidentified.

Nominally healthy donors were sampled, though unrecorded immune exposures were likely. With 60 Vbeta and 13 Jbeta primers, the PCR was carried out. Repertoires were generated with immunoSEQ multiplex PCR, while TCRdb's copy carries only in-frame clones and drops some. The profile shows about 65,000 clones, approximately 80% of them singletons. Trimming shortened V by 8 bases and J by 12 bases, and 11 bases separated the two germline ends. Germline assignment: CDR1 MNHEY and CDR2 SVGAGI. CDR3 length: 11 residues. Material: PBMCs. This sequence originates from a girl between 10 and 17 years old in good health and CMV-seropositive. V usage is TRBV6-5 and J usage is TRBJ1-6; TRBD1 is a possible D gene (5 bases). CDR3 sequence (DNA): TGTGCCAGCCACCGGGGGGGACCCCTCCACTTT. Its translation: CASHRGGPLHF.